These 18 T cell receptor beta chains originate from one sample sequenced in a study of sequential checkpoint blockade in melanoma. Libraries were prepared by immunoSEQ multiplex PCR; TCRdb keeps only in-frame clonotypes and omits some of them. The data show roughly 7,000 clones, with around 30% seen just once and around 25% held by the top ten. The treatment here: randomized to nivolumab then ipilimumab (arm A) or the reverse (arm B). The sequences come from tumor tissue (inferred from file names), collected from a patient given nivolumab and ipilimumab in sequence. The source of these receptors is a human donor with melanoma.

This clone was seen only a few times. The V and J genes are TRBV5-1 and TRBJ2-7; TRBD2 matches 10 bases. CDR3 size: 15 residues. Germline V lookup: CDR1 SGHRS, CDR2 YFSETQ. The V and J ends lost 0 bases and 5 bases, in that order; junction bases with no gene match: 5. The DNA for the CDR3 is TGCGCCAGCAGCTTGGCTAGCGGGAGAGGCCACGAGCAGTACTTC. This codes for CASSLASGRGHEQYF. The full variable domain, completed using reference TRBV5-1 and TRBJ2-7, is KAGVTQTPRYLIKTRGQQVTLSCSPISGHRSVSWYQQTPGQGLQFLFEYFSETQRNKGNFPGRFSGRQFSNSRSEMNVSTLELGDSALYLCASSLASGRGHEQYFGPGTRLTVT.

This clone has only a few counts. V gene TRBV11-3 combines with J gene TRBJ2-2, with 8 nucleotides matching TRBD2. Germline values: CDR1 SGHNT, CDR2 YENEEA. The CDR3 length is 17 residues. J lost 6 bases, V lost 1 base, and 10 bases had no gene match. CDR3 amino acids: CASSLGSGRRNPGELFF. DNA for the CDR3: TGTGCCAGCAGCTTAGGAAGCGGGAGAAGGAATCCCGGGGAGCTGTTTTTT.

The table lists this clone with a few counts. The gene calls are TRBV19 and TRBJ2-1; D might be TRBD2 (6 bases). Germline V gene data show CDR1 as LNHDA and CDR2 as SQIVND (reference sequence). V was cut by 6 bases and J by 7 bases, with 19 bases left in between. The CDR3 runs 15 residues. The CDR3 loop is CASSLRRELGNEQFF. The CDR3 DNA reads TGTGCCAGTAGCCTCCGACGGGAGCTTGGGAATGAGCAGTTCTTC.

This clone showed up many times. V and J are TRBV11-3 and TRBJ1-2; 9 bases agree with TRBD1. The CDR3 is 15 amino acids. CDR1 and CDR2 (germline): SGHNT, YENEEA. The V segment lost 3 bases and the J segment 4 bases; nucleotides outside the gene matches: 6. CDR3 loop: CASSFTGGSAYGYTF. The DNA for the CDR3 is TGTGCCAGCAGCTTTACAGGGGGCTCAGCCTATGGCTACACCTTC. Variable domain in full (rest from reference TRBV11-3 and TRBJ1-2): EAGVVQSPRYKIIEKKQPVAFWCNPISGHNTLYWYLQNLGQGPELLIRYENEEAVDDSQLPKDRFSAERLKGVDSTLKIQPAELGDSAVYLCASSFTGGSAYGYTFGSGTRLTVV.

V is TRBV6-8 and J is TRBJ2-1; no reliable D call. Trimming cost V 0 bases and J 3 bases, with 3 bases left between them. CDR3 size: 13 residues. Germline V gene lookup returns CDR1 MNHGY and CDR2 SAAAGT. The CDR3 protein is CASSYSLYNEQFF. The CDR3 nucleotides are TGTGCCAGCAGTTACTCGCTCTACAATGAGCAGTTCTTC.

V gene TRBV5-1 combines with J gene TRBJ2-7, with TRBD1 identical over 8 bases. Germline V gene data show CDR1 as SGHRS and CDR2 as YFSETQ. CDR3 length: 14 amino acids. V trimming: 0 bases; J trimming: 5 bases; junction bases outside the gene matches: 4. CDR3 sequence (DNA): TGCGCCAGCAGCTTGGGACAGGGGAGACACGAGCAGTACTTC. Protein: CASSLGQGRHEQYF.

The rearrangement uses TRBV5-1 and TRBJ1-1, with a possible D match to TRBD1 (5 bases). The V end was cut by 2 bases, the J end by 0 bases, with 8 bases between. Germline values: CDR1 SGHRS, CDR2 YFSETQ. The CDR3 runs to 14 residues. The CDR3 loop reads CASSFGGMNTEAFF. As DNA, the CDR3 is TGCGCCAGCAGCTTCGGGGGAATGAACACTGAAGCTTTCTTT. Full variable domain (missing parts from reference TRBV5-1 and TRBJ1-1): KAGVTQTPRYLIKTRGQQVTLSCSPISGHRSVSWYQQTPGQGLQFLFEYFSETQRNKGNFPGRFSGRQFSNSRSEMNVSTLELGDSALYLCASSFGGMNTEAFFGQGTRLTVV.

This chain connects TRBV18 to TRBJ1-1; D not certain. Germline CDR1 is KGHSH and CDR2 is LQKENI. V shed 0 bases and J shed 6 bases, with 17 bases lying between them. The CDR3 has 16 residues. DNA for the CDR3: TGTGCCAGCTCACCACCGCTGTTGTCTGCGGTACCTGAAGCTTTCTTT. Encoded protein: CASSPPLLSAVPEAFF.

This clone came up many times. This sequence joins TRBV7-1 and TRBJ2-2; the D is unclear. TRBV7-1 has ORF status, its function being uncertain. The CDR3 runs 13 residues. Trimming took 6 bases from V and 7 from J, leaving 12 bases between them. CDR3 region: CASSPVGNGELFF. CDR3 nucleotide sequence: TGTGCCAGCAGTCCGGTGGGCAACGGGGAGCTGTTTTTT.

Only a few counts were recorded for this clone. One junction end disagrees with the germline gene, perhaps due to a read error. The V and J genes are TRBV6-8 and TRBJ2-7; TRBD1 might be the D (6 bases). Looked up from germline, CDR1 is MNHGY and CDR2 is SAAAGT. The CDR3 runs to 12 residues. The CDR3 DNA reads TGTGCCATCAGTGCGGACAGCTACGAGCAGTACTTC. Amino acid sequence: CAISADSYEQYF.

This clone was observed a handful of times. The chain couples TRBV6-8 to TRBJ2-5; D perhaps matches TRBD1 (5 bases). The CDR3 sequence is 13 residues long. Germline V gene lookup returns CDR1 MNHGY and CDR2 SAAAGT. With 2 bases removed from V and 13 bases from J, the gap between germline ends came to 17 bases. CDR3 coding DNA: TGTGCCAGCAGTTACCTAGACAGCGCACATCCGTACTTC. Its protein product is CASSYLDSAHPYF.

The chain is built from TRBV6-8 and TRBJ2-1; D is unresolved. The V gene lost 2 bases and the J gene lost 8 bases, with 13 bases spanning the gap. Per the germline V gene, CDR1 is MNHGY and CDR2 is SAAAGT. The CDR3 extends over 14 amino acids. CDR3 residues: CASSYADPGDEQFF. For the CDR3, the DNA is TGTGCCAGCAGTTACGCCGACCCAGGCGATGAGCAGTTCTTC.

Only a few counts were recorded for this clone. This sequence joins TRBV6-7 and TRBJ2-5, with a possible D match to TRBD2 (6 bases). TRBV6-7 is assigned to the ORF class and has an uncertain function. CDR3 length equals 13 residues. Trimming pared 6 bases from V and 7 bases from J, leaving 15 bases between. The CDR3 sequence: CASSPRDSGTQYF. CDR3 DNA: TGTGCCAGCAGCCCCCGGGACTCGGGGACCCAGTACTTC.

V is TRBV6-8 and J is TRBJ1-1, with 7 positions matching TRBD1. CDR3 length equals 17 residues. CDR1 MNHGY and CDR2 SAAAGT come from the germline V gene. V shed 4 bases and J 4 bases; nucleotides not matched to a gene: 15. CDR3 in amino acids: CASSSSPQTGWITEAFF. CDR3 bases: TGTGCCAGCAGTTCTTCTCCTCAGACAGGGTGGATCACTGAAGCTTTCTTT.

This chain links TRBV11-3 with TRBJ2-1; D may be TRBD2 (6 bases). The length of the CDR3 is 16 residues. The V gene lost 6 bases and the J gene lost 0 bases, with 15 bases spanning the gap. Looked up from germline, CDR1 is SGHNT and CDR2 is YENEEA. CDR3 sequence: CASRLTSMSSYNEQFF. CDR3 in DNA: TGTGCCAGCAGACTTACTAGCATGAGCTCCTACAATGAGCAGTTCTTC.

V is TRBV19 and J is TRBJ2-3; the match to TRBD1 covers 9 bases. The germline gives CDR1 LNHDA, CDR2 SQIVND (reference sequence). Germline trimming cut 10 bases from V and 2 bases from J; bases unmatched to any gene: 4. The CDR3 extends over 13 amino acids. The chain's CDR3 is CAIRDRDTDTQYF. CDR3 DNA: TGTGCCATACGGGACAGGGACACAGATACGCAGTATTTT.

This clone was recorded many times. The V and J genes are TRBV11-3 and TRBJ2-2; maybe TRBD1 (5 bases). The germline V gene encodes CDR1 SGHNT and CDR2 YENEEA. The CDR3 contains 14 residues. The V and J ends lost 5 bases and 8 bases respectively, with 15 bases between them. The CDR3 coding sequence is TGTGCCAGCAGCCTGACAGCATTATCTGGGGAGCTGTTTTTT. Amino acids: CASSLTALSGELFF.

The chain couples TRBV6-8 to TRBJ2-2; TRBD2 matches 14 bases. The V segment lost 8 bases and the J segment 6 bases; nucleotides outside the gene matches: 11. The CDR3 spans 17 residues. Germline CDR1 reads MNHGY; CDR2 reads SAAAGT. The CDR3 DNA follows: TGTGCCAGCGGGGGACTAGCGGGAGTTATTCAGGCCGGGGAGCTGTTTTTT. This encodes CASGGLAGVIQAGELFF.